Shown below are 32 T cell receptor beta chains from a single sample sequenced in a study of beta chain features in type 1 diabetes. Sequenced material consisted of expressed TCRB transcripts (all of the isolated RNA was reverse transcribed). Clones were sequenced by immunoSEQ multiplex PCR, and TCRdb holds only the in-frame ones, with some missing. The sample includes 250,000 to 350,000 clones, 14% of them seen just once. Specimen: central memory CD4+ T cells from blood. The receptor source for this set is a man aged 30 to 39 in good health.

The chain joins TRBV19 to TRBJ1-3, with 7 bases identical to TRBD1. This CDR3 comprises 15 residues. Germline values: CDR1 LNHDA, CDR2 SQIVND (reference sequence). The trim removed 5 bases at V and 4 bases at J, leaving 8 bases unmatched. CDR3 in DNA: TGTGCCAGTAGTCCCCGCTACAGGGGAGGAAACACCATATATTTT. Encoded protein: CASSPRYRGGNTIYF.

V is TRBV19 and J is TRBJ2-1; D may be TRBD1 or TRBD2 (6 bases each). V was clipped by 4 bases and J by 6 bases, with 16 bases between them. The CDR3 runs 15 residues. Germline CDR1 LNHDA, CDR2 SQIVND (reference sequence). CDR3 in amino acids: CASSKSAKGGNEQFF. The CDR3 DNA reads as TGTGCCAGTAGTAAGTCAGCGAAGGGGGGCAATGAGCAGTTCTTC.

The genes are TRBV7-3 and TRBJ2-1; 10 nucleotides match TRBD2. This CDR3 has 15 residues. Germline lookup yields CDR1 SGHTA and CDR2 FQGTGA. J gave up 6 bases and V 5 bases, and 7 bases lay outside the gene matches. The CDR3, as DNA: TGTGCCAGCAGCAAGGCCGGACTAGCGGCCAATGAGCAGTTCTTC. Its protein product is CASSKAGLAANEQFF.

This rearrangement joins TRBV4-2 to TRBJ2-3; no clear D. Germline loops: CDR1 LGHNA, CDR2 YNFKEQ. V lost 4 bases and J 1 base, leaving 12 bases between the germline ends. The CDR3 totals 15 residues. The CDR3 here is CASSPAVTRTDTQYF. The DNA of the CDR3 is TGTGCCAGCAGCCCAGCCGTTACCCGCACAGATACGCAGTATTTT.

The chain has TRBV6-5 and TRBJ2-1; 12 bases agree with TRBD2. V was pared by 9 bases and J by 6 bases, with 3 bases of the junction left unmatched. This CDR3 is built from 13 residues. CDR1 is MNHEY, CDR2 SVGAGI, per germline. DNA for the CDR3: TGTGCCAGTCAACTAGCGGGGGGCAATGAGCAGTTCTTC. It codes for CASQLAGGNEQFF.

This chain joins TRBV29-1 and TRBJ2-5; TRBD2 is a possible D gene (5 bases). This CDR3 spans 16 amino acids. With 1 base removed from V and 5 bases from J, the gap between germline ends came to 20 bases. Germline V gene sequence: CDR1 SQVTM, CDR2 ANQGSEA. The CDR3 region is CSVEGFRIEGSETQYF. The CDR3, as DNA: TGCAGCGTTGAAGGATTTCGTATTGAGGGTTCGGAGACCCAGTACTTC.

The chain is built from TRBV27 and TRBJ2-7, with 7 positions matching TRBD2. Trimming took 5 bases from V and 7 from J; bases not matched to a gene: 17. The germline V gene has CDR1 MNHEY and CDR2 SMNVEV (reference sequence). The CDR3 contains 16 residues. This CDR3 is CASSLTDLISGREQYF. The DNA of the CDR3 is TGTGCCAGCAGTCTCACGGACCTTATTAGCGGGCGTGAGCAGTACTTC.

This clone has only a few counts. Within the sample, other DNA sequences also encode this same CDR3. The chain recombines TRBV5-6 with TRBJ1-2; D call uncertain. The CDR3 totals 12 residues. V gave up 1 base and J gave up 5 bases, with 6 bases separating them. Germline lookup yields CDR1 SGHDT and CDR2 YYEEEE. CDR3 sequence reads: CASSLLGYGYTF. CDR3 nucleotide sequence: TGTGCCAGCAGCTTGTTGGGATATGGCTACACCTTC.

The CDR3 region is CASSVAGVGYIQYF. CDR3 DNA: TGTGCCAGCAGCGTAGCAGGGGTCGGGTACATTCAGTACTTC. The chain links TRBV9 to TRBJ2-4; possible D gene TRBD1, 6 bases. The CDR3 is 14 residues long. The V gene lost 0 bases and the J gene lost 8 bases, with 12 bases spanning the gap. The germline CDR1 and CDR2 sequences are SGDLS and YYNGEE.

The chain links TRBV2 to TRBJ2-5; 11 bases line up with TRBD1. This CDR3 comprises 15 residues. Germline CDR1 is SNHLY and CDR2 is FYNNEI. The ends lost 4 bases at V and 4 bases at J; junction bases unmatched: 5. The CDR3 is CASSVGQGAGETQYF. In nucleotides, the CDR3 is TGTGCCAGCAGTGTTGGACAGGGGGCAGGAGAGACCCAGTACTTC.

This clone has a handful of counts. V is TRBV15 and J is TRBJ2-1; D may be TRBD2 (5 bases). This CDR3 comprises 16 residues. Trimming removed 5 bases at V and 4 bases at J, with 18 bases between. Germline V gene sequence: CDR1 LNHNV, CDR2 YYDKDF (reference sequence). CDR3 in amino acids: CATSGTTGNDYNEQFF. Written as DNA, the CDR3 is TGTGCCACCAGCGGAACAACCGGGAACGATTACAATGAGCAGTTCTTC.

This chain's CDR3 is CASSAGVSSYNEQFF. Here the CDR3 DNA reads TGTGCCAGCAGCGCGGGGGTAAGCTCCTACAATGAGCAGTTCTTC. The chain carries TRBV5-5 and TRBJ2-1; TRBD2 matches 7 bases. CDR1 is SGHKS and CDR2 is YYEKEE in the germline V gene (reference sequence). The V segment lost 4 bases and the J segment 0 bases; nucleotides outside the gene matches: 4. The CDR3 length is 15 residues.

This clone was found a few times. The chain uses TRBV5-6 and TRBJ2-5; 8 positions agree with TRBD2. Germline CDR1 is SGHDT and CDR2 is YYEEEE. The CDR3 covers 15 residues. The V gene end was trimmed by 7 bases and the J gene end by 3 bases; junction bases not matched to a gene: 11. The CDR3 coding sequence is TGTGCCAGCGCCTCCGCGACTAGCGCAGAAGAGACCCAGTACTTC. Amino acid sequence: CASASATSAEETQYF.

This clone was detected a few times. V and J are TRBV7-3 and TRBJ2-3; 10 bases agree with TRBD1. The CDR3 runs 17 residues. Per the germline V gene, CDR1 is SGHTA and CDR2 is FQGTGA. Germline trimming cut 4 bases from V and 1 base from J; bases unmatched to any gene: 8. CDR3 nucleotide sequence: TGTGCCAGCAGCTCCACCGGGGACAGGGGCCGCACAGATACGCAGTATTTT. This codes for CASSSTGDRGRTDTQYF.

The rearrangement links TRBV7-2 to TRBJ1-5; perhaps TRBD1 as D (5 bases). Germline assignment: CDR1 SGHTA and CDR2 FQGNSA. CDR3 length: 14 residues. V was pared by 1 base and J by 4 bases, with 8 bases between. This CDR3 reads CASSLVGGNQPQHF. The CDR3 DNA reads as TGTGCCAGCAGCTTAGTTGGGGGGAATCAGCCCCAGCATTTT.

In its sample, this clone was seen a few times. The V gene is TRBV7-2, the J gene TRBJ1-1; the match to TRBD1 covers 8 bases. Germline CDR1 is SGHTA and CDR2 is FQGNSA. This CDR3 comprises 14 residues. J lost 11 bases, V lost 0 bases, and 8 bases had no gene match. The CDR3 loop reads CASSLAGVDRVAFF. As DNA, the CDR3 is TGTGCCAGCAGCTTAGCGGGTGTGGACAGGGTTGCTTTCTTT.

The V gene is TRBV11-2, the J gene TRBJ2-7, with TRBD2 matching over 9 bases. Germline V gene sequence: CDR1 SGHAT, CDR2 FQNNGV. The CDR3 consists of 15 residues. V lost 5 bases, J lost 4 bases, and 9 bases stayed unmatched. CDR3: CASSLSHSGSYEQYV. The CDR3 coding sequence is TGTGCCAGCAGCCTATCCCATAGCGGGAGTTACGAGCAGTACGTC.

The chain carries TRBV11-3 and TRBJ1-3; D is unresolved. V lost 2 bases and J lost 3, with 2 bases in between. Per germline, CDR1 SGHNT and CDR2 YENEEA. CDR3 length: 12 amino acids. CDR3 amino acids: CASSLLGNTIYF. The DNA for the CDR3 is TGTGCCAGCAGCTTACTTGGAAACACCATATATTTT. Using reference TRBV11-3 and TRBJ1-3 for the parts outside the CDR3, the full variable domain is EAGVVQSPRYKIIEKKQPVAFWCNPISGHNTLYWYLQNLGQGPELLIRYENEEAVDDSQLPKDRFSAERLKGVDSTLKIQPAELGDSAVYLCASSLLGNTIYFGEGSWLTVV.

The V gene is TRBV7-6, the J gene TRBJ2-1, with D perhaps TRBD2 (5 bases). V was clipped by 5 bases and J by 3 bases, with 17 bases between them. Germline V gene lookup returns CDR1 SGHVS and CDR2 FNYEAQ. This CDR3 region has 16 residues. The CDR3 reads CASSPMAGTGYNEQFF. DNA of the CDR3: TGTGCCAGCAGCCCTATGGCGGGCACCGGCTACAATGAGCAGTTCTTC. Full variable domain (outside the CDR3, taken from reference TRBV7-6 and TRBJ2-1): GAGVSQSPRYKVTKRGQDVALRCDPISGHVSLYWYRQALGQGPEFLTYFNYEAQQDKSGLPNDRFSAERPEGSISTLTIQRTEQRDSAMYRCASSPMAGTGYNEQFFGPGTRLTVL.

This sequence joins TRBV19 and TRBJ1-2; D is unresolved. V was trimmed by 5 bases and J by 2 bases, leaving 15 bases between them. The CDR3 length is 15 residues. CDR1 is LNHDA, CDR2 SQIVND, per germline (reference sequence). Written as DNA, the CDR3 is TGTGCCAGTAGTTTCGTCCCCCCGAGGAACTATGGCTACACCTTC. It translates to CASSFVPPRNYGYTF.

The chain couples TRBV10-2 to TRBJ1-3; 7 bases fit TRBD1. V lost 8 bases and J lost 4; bases outside the gene matches: 11. Germline-derived CDR1 and CDR2 are WSHSY and SAAADI. The CDR3 has 15 amino acids. Written as DNA, the CDR3 is TGCGCCAGCTCCTCCAAGGGGGCGTCCGGAAACACCATATATTTT. This encodes CASSSKGASGNTIYF.

The table lists this clone with a few counts. CDR3 loop: CASGTLRGATIYF. The CDR3 coding sequence is TGTGCCAGCGGAACCCTCAGGGGTGCCACCATATATTTT. This chain connects TRBV27 to TRBJ1-3, with D possibly being TRBD1 (6 bases). The ends were cut back, 8 bases at V and 9 bases at J, with 17 bases in the middle. In germline, CDR1 is MNHEY, CDR2 SMNVEV (reference sequence). The CDR3 is 13 residues long.

The chain combines TRBV7-2 with TRBJ1-4; a weak D match, TRBD1 (5 bases). This CDR3 has 15 amino acids. V shed 0 bases and J shed 8 bases, with 13 bases lying between them. CDR1 is SGHTA, CDR2 FQGNSA, per germline. CDR3: CASSLAGRAWEKLFF. The CDR3 nucleotides are TGTGCCAGCAGCTTAGCGGGCAGGGCCTGGGAAAAACTGTTTTTT.

The chain is built from TRBV2 and TRBJ1-1; tentative D call: TRBD1 (5 bases). Trimming took 6 bases from V and 1 from J, leaving 12 bases between them. CDR1 and CDR2 (germline): SNHLY, FYNNEI. The CDR3 runs to 14 residues. The CDR3 DNA reads TGTGCCAGCAGGCCGTTGGGGGGGAACACTGAAGCTTTCTTT. It yields the protein CASRPLGGNTEAFF.

The V gene is TRBV2, the J gene TRBJ1-5, with D possibly being TRBD1 (6 bases). The length of the CDR3 is 14 residues. V shed 4 bases and J shed 3 bases, with 10 bases lying between them. Per the germline V gene, CDR1 is SNHLY and CDR2 is FYNNEI. The CDR3 here is CASSVRQVNQPQHF. Here the CDR3 DNA reads TGTGCCAGCAGTGTAAGACAGGTCAATCAGCCCCAGCATTTT.

This clone has just a few counts. V gene TRBV30 combines with J gene TRBJ2-3; D is possibly TRBD1 (5 bases). The CDR3 sequence is 13 residues long. V lost 3 bases and J lost 0, with 7 bases in between. CDR1 is GTSNPN and CDR2 is SVGIG in the germline V gene (reference sequence). CDR3 residues: CAWRAGSTDTQYF. In nucleotides, the CDR3 is TGTGCCTGGAGGGCAGGGAGCACAGATACGCAGTATTTT.

The CDR3 reads CASSHPGQETQYF. The CDR3 DNA is TGTGCCAGCAGCCATCCGGGACAAGAGACCCAGTACTTC. V usage is TRBV11-3 and J usage is TRBJ2-5, with D possibly matching TRBD2 (5 bases). Trimming stripped 5 bases from V and 2 bases from J, with 9 bases between. Germline CDR1 SGHNT, CDR2 YENEEA. The CDR3 is made up of 13 amino acids.

This clone came up a few times. The gene calls are TRBV5-1 and TRBJ2-2; 7 bases align to TRBD2. Germline CDR1 reads SGHRS; CDR2 reads YFSETQ. This CDR3 contains 16 residues. V trimming: 1 base; J trimming: 5 bases; junction bases outside the gene matches: 8. CDR3 sequence reads: CASSLREAGYTGELFF. In nucleotides, the CDR3 is TGCGCCAGCAGCTTGCGGGAGGCCGGATATACCGGGGAGCTGTTTTTT.

The chain joins TRBV6-5 to TRBJ2-3; D remains unclear. The CDR3 extends over 15 amino acids. Germline V gene lookup returns CDR1 MNHEY and CDR2 SVGAGI. Trimming took off 6 bases at V and 6 bases at J, with 19 bases between the two ends. CDR3: CASSPTPVDRDTQYF. As DNA, the CDR3 is TGTGCCAGCAGCCCGACTCCGGTCGATCGGGATACGCAGTATTTT.

This clone has a handful of counts. The rearrangement joins TRBV7-9 to TRBJ2-5; TRBD1 matches at 8 bases. The germline V gene has CDR1 SEHNR and CDR2 FQNEAQ (reference sequence). CDR3 length: 18 amino acids. The V and J ends lost 5 bases and 0 bases, in that order; junction bases with no gene match: 14. The CDR3 DNA is TGTGCCAGCAGCCGAAGACCGACAGGGGATGCATACCAAGAGACCCAGTACTTC. Translating it yields CASSRRPTGDAYQETQYF.

This clone was picked up many times. The rearrangement uses TRBV4-2 and TRBJ2-1; 9 nucleotides match TRBD2. V dropped 0 bases and J dropped 4; count of bases not matched to a gene: 4. This CDR3 comprises 16 residues. Germline V gene lookup returns CDR1 LGHNA and CDR2 YNFKEQ. The CDR3 DNA reads as TGTGCCAGCAGCCAAGATCCTAGCGGGAAGTACAATGAGCAGTTCTTC. It specifies CASSQDPSGKYNEQFF.

The V and J genes are TRBV10-3 and TRBJ2-1; no firm D call. V lost 0 bases to trimming and J lost 8 bases, with 5 bases between them. The CDR3 has 12 amino acids. Germline CDR1 is ENHRY and CDR2 is SYGVKD. CDR3 bases: TGTGCCATCAGTGAGTCAAAGGATGAGCAGTTCTTC. Translated, it gives CAISESKDEQFF.